The present entry profiles one T cell receptor beta chain with its context. No antigen is known for it. Base qualities are not at hand, and no much larger clone is one base apart. These data belong to a study of shared clonotypes between healthy human individuals (TCRdb year 2020). Study-level background: A couple of women and a few men aged 18 to 49 years were included in the cohort. Per donor, three plates each were used for CD4 naive and CD4 memory, two for CD8 naive, and one for CD8 memory. To estimate repertoire size and how much clonotypes are shared between individuals, the study performed deep sequencing of blood TCR repertoires from roughly five healthy adults. To increase sequencing depth and limit assay-specific biases, different laboratories used diverse techniques to prepare libraries and sequence TCR repertoires. Leukapheresis yielded between about 0.85 and 9.5 billion PBMCs per donor.

Paper-wide results and their limitations: Clonotypes shared by all four sorted-subset donors showed higher generation probabilities than non-shared clonotypes. Larger estimated clonotype richness was generally found for naive subsets than for memory subsets. Based on pairwise subsampling, the degree of clonotype sharing among donors was expected to be affected by sequencing depth. The small number of donors limited the genetic and exposure-history diversity represented. Sampling was restricted to blood, and TCR repertoires in tissue are likely to differ from TCR repertoires in blood. Rarefaction of sorted-subset datasets indicated incomplete sequencing despite the large sequencing depth. Approximately 5% of naive CD4, 3.5% of naive CD8, around 2.3% of memory CD4, and around 0.4% of memory CD8 clonotypes were shared across several donors.

Using the deep immunoSEQ assay, multiplex PCR amplified TCR CDR3 regions from genomic DNA. Genomic DNA extracted from each cell subset was distributed evenly over all wells of several immunoSEQ 96-well plates, and each plate served as one replicate. For sorted subsets, about 0.2 ug genomic DNA, equal to tens of thousands of T cell genomes, was loaded into each replicate PCR. Purified libraries were measured with a Qubit 3.0 fluorometer, size-checked on a Bioanalyzer 2100, and measured again with the KAPA Library Quantification kit. Every immunoSEQ 96-well plate was sequenced on a separate single-read 150-cycle Illumina NextSeq 550 flow cell. In the paper's pipeline: Because the immunoSEQ output included only junctional sequences and no quality scores, the filtering could not be the same as the filtering used for full-length reads. Sequences were annotated with PyIR, a Python wrapper for IgBLAST v1.9, and V/J genes and CDR3 were assigned using IMGT germline references. Reads with weak V/J assignments (E-value above 1e-6), missing CDR3, stop codons, out-of-frame junctions, or ambiguous translated residues were removed. V3J clonotypes were defined as sequences sharing an identical inferred V gene, J gene, and CDR3 amino acid sequence. Percentage overlap between repertoires was computed as shared unique clonotypes divided by the size of the smaller repertoire. Richness of each repertoire was evaluated using RTK rarefaction, the Chao1 estimator, and Recon v2.1 estimates of unobserved clonotypes. Generation probabilities were computed with OLGA for all TCRbeta clonotypes obtained by the gDNA method from a few donors. What TCRdb holds here is the immuneACCESS table cut down to in-frame rearrangements. Part of the clones is not present; checked against another copy, under half of the missing clones reflect an unresolved V gene, and the others are unexplained. From that table come the V and J calls and clone size; the DNA was used to work out D and trimming. The sample yields some 2.3 million clones; 93% were counted once. Around 0.4% of the sample is in the top ten clones.

V and J are trimmed by 0 bases and 6 bases, and the gene matches miss 10 bases of the junction. The CDR3 starts with the cysteine, ends with the phenylalanine, and has 17 residues. Just the 51-base CDR3 DNA is kept, in frame starting at base 1. Based on the germline V gene, the CDR1 and CDR2 sequences are SGHRS and YFSETQ. Healthy HIV-negative adults with no recently reported acute infections or vaccinations were included as donors. Every donor was a Caucasian adult living in Nashville, Tennessee, USA. CD4+ T cells were enriched by magnetic negative selection; naive cells were then positively selected on CD45RA, and the negative fraction formed the memory subset. After blood collection by leukapheresis, PBMCs were isolated using Ficoll-Histopaque density gradient centrifugation and then cryopreserved in the vapor phase of liquid nitrogen. Analytical flow cytometry was used to check the purity and quantity of every magnetically sorted T cell population. Genomic DNA was isolated from each sorted fraction and quantified by UV absorbance on a Nanodrop 2000c.

The clonotype was recovered from a man younger than 30 in good health. Some clones in this sample may be carry-over from other donors' samples. Sequenced sample: naive CD4+ T cells from PBMCs. This specimen's cell subset or site label, per the study, means: CD45RA+ positively selected. The chain uses TRBV5-1 and TRBJ2-1; 9 central bases correspond to TRBD2. The CDR3 sequence is CASSLAAAGGELNEQFF. The DNA reads as follows: TGCGCCAGCAGCTTGGCAGCGGCGGGAGGGGAACTCAATGAGCAGTTCTTC. The CDR3, completed at both ends by the reference TRBV5-1 and TRBJ2-1 genes, gives the full variable domain KAGVTQTPRYLIKTRGQQVTLSCSPISGHRSVSWYQQTPGQGLQFLFEYFSETQRNKGNFPGRFSGRQFSNSRSEMNVSTLELGDSALYLCASSLAAAGGELNEQFFGPGTRLTVL.